A single sample is the source of the 7 T cell receptor beta chains below, sequenced in a study of regulatory T cells in long-lasting Graves disease (dated by TCRdb to about 2021). What the time point label conveys for this sample: persistent/refractory GD, antithyroid drugs over 5 years with positive TRAb. For both TCR sequencing and RNA sequencing, RNA was extracted from PBMCs in TRIzol. The library was generated by multiplex PCR. The sequencing machine was an Illumina HiSeq 4000. CDR3 regions were amplified by Arm-PCR with iRepertoire HTBI primers to construct TCR beta libraries. TCRdb applied fastp at Q25 and MiXCR to the public reads, then kept only in-frame beta chains. Each record represents a unique CDR3 protein, reported with the most common genes and DNA among its rows. Recorded for this sample are hundreds of thousands of distinct CDR3 sequences; under 25% of them occurred a single time. Clones ranked in the top ten supply 6.5% to 8% of the sample.

The material sequenced was peripheral blood mononuclear cells (PBMCs), taken when the disease was refractory, from a patient treated with antithyroid drugs. Receptors were obtained from a female donor with Graves disease.

This clonotype was found once. A much larger clone is a single base away; this may be a read error. The rearrangement links TRBV20-1 to TRBJ2-7; D might be TRBD2 (6 bases). This CDR3 is built from 12 residues. CDR1 DFQATT and CDR2 SNEGSKA come from the germline V gene (reference sequence). The CDR3 protein is CSARGDSYERYF. CDR3 nucleotide sequence: TGCAGTGCTAGAGGGGACTCTTACGAGCGGTACTTC.

This clonotype was observed at least ten times. The rearrangement joins TRBV7-9 to TRBJ2-7; D remains unclear. CDR1 is SEHNR, CDR2 FQNEAQ, per germline (reference sequence). V was clipped by 2 bases and J by 0 bases, with 5 bases between them. The CDR3 consists of 13 residues. The CDR3: CASSLLHSYEQYF. The CDR3 region has the DNA TGTGCCAGCAGCTTATTACACTCCTACGAGCAGTACTTC.

V gene TRBV2 combines with J gene TRBJ1-5, with D perhaps matching TRBD1 (5 bases). The CDR3 totals 16 residues. Between the trimmed V and J ends, which lost 1 base and 7 bases, there was a span of 17 bases. CDR1 and CDR2 from the germline V gene are SNHLY and FYNNEI. This CDR3 is CASSEETGGLGQPQHF. The CDR3 bases are TGTGCCAGCAGTGAAGAGACCGGGGGTTTGGGGCAGCCCCAGCATTTT.

This clonotype has a count of ten or more. This chain connects TRBV3-1 to TRBJ1-1, with a tentative D call TRBD1 (5 bases). This CDR3 has 12 amino acids. In germline, CDR1 is LGHDT, CDR2 YNNKEL (reference sequence). Trimming stripped 7 bases from V and 2 bases from J, with 8 bases between. The CDR3 bases are TGTGCCAGCACCCAGGGAAACACTGAAGCTTTCTTT. Translation: CASTQGNTEAFF.

The chain has TRBV30 and TRBJ1-2; D remains ambiguous. CDR1 is GTSNPN and CDR2 is SVGIG in the germline V gene (reference sequence). The CDR3 runs 15 residues. V was clipped by 1 base and J by 3 bases, with 15 bases between them. The CDR3 nucleotides are TGTGCCTGGAGTGCTCCAAGAGGACTTCACTATGGCTACACCTTC. As protein: CAWSAPRGLHYGYTF.

This clonotype was observed many times. This sequence joins TRBV6-1 and TRBJ1-2; the D is unclear. Germline V CDR1 and CDR2: MNHNS, SASEGT. This CDR3 has 19 amino acids. Trimming removed 6 bases from V and 3 bases from J, with 29 bases in between. DNA of the CDR3: TGTGCCAGCAGGCCCCCTCCTCAGTTCGGACTCTCTTCGGACTATGGCTACACCTTC. Amino acids: CASRPPPQFGLSSDYGYTF.

The chain couples TRBV5-1 to TRBJ2-3; 10 nucleotides agree with TRBD2. The CDR3 spans 15 residues. J gave up 0 bases and V 7 bases, and 5 bases lay outside the gene matches. Germline CDR1 reads SGHRS; CDR2 reads YFSETQ. The DNA for the CDR3 is TGCGCCAGCTATAGCGGGAGGTCTAGCACAGATACGCAGTATTTT. Protein product: CASYSGRSSTDTQYF. Supplemented by reference TRBV5-1 and TRBJ2-3, the full variable domain reads KAGVTQTPRYLIKTRGQQVTLSCSPISGHRSVSWYQQTPGQGLQFLFEYFSETQRNKGNFPGRFSGRQFSNSRSEMNVSTLELGDSALYLCASYSGRSSTDTQYFGPGTRLTVL.